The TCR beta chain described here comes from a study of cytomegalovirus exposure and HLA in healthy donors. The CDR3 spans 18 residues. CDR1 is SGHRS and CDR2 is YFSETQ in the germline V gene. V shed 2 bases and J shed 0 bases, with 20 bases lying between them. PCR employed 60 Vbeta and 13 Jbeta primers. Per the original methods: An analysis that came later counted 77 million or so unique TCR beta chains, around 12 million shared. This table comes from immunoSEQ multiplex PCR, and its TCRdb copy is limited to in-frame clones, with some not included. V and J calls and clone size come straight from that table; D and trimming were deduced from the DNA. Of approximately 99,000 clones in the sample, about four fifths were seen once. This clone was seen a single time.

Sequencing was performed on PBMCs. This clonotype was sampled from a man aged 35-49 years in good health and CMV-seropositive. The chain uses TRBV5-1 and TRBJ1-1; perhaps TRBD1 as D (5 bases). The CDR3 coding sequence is TGCGCCAGCAGCTTCTGGTATGGGGGGACCGACATGAACACTGAAGCTTTCTTT. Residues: CASSFWYGGTDMNTEAFF.